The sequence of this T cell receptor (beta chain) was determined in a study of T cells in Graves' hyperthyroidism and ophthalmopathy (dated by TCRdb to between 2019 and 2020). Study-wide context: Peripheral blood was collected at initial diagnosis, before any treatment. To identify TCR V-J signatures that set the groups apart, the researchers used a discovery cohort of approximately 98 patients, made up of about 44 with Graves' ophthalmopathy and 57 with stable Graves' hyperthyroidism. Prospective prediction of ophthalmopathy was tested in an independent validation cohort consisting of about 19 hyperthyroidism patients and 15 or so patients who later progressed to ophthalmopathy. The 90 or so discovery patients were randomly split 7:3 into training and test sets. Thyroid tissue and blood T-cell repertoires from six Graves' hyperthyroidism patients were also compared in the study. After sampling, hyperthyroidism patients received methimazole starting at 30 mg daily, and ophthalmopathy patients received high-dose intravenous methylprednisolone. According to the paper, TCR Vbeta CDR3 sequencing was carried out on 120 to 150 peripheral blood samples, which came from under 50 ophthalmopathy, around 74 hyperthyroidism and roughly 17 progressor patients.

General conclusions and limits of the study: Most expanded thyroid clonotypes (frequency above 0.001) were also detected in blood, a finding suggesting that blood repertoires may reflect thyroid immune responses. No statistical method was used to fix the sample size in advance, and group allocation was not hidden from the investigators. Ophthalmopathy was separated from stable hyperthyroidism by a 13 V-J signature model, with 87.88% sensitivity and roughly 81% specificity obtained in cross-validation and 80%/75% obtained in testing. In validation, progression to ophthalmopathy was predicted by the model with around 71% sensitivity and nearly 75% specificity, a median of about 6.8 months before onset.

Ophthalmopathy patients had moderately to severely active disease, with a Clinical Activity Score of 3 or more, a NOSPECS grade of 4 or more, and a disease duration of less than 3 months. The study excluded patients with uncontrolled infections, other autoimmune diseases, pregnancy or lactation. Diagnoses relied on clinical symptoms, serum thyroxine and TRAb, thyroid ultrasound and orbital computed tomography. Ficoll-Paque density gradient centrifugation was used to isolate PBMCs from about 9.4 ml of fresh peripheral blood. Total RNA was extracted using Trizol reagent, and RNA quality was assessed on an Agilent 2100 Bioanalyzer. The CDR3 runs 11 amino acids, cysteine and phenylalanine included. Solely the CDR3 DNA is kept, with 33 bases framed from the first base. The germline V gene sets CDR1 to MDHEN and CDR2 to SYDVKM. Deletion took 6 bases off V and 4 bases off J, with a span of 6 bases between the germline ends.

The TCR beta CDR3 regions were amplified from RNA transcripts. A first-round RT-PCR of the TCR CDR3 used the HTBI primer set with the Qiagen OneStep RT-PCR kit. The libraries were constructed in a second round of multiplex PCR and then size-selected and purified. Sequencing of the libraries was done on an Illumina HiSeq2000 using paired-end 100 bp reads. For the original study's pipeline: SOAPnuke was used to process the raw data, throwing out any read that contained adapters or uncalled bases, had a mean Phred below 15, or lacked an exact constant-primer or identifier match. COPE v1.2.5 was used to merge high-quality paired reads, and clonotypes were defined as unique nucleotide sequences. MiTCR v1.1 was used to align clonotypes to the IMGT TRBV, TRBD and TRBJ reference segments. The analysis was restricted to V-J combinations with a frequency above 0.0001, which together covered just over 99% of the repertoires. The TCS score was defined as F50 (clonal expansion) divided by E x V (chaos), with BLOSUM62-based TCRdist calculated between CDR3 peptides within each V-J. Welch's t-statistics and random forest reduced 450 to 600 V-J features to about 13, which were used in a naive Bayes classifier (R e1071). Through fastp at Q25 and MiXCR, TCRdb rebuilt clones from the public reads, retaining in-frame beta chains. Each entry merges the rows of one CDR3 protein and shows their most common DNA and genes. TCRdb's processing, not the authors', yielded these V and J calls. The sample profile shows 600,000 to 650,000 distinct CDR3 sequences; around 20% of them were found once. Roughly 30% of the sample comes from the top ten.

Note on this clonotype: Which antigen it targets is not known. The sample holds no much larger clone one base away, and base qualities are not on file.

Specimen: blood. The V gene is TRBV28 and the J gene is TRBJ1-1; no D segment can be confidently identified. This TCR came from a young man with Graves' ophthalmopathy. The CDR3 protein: CASRSVTEAFF. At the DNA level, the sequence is TGTGCCAGCAGGTCGGTCACTGAAGCTTTCTTT.